This TCR beta chain is from a study of cytomegalovirus exposure and HLA in healthy donors. Whole-study findings and limits: In a later analysis, HLA-C alleles had the fewest associated TCRs, DRB1 alleles the most. In terms of immune exposure information, only CMV serostatus was available. Specific recognition of CMV antigens was confirmed in vitro for three chains (all CMV-associated).

PCR employed 60 Vbeta and 13 Jbeta primers. Measured with immunoSEQ multiplex PCR; TCRdb has only the in-frame clones, and not every one. The specimen's table records roughly 77,000 clones. A note on this clone: Its antigen is undetermined.

Sequenced input: PBMCs. The clonotype originates from a female donor in good health and CMV-seropositive.

CDR3 nucleotide sequence: TGTGCCAGCTCACCACCGTCCAGGGTTGGAGAGCAGTACTTC. Its protein product is CASSPPSRVGEQYF. The rearrangement uses TRBV18 and TRBJ2-7, with D tentatively TRBD1 (5 bases). The CDR3 consists of 14 residues. The germline V gene encodes CDR1 KGHSH and CDR2 LQKENI. V was shortened by 0 bases and J by 7 bases, with 13 bases between the two germline ends.